A single T cell receptor (beta chain) is shown here with its context. Its antigen is unknown. Germline-derived CDR1 and CDR2 are MNHNS and SASEGT. This CDR3 contains 20 residues. Between the trimmed V and J ends, which lost 2 bases and 0 bases, there was a span of 24 bases. The data belong to a study of cytomegalovirus exposure and HLA in healthy donors. Study-wide findings and caveats: First-cohort TCR clusters tended to co-occur in the roughly 120 validation repertoires, a later analysis found. In vitro work confirmed that three CMV-associated chains recognize CMV antigens.

Only in-frame clones appear in the TCRdb table, and some are missing; sequencing was by immunoSEQ multiplex PCR. The sample has 150,000 to 200,000 clones, 91% seen once. Input material: PBMCs. The origin of this receptor is a woman aged 18 to 35 in good health and CMV-seropositive. The V and J genes are TRBV6-1 and TRBJ2-3; the D gene is possibly TRBD2 (6 bases). The CDR3 DNA is TGTGCCAGCAGTGAAAGGGCCCTCGGACGGTCCAGCGGGAGCACAGATACGCAGTATTTT. Encoded protein: CASSERALGRSSGSTDTQYF.